A single TCR beta chain is shown here with its context. This clone's antigen is unknown. No clone much larger than this one lies a single base away; base qualities are absent. V trim: 2 bases; J trim: 2 bases; unmatched bases: 8. The CDR3 measures 16 amino acids from cysteine to phenylalanine. The only DNA kept is the CDR3, 48 bases in frame from the first base. The entry originates in a study of tumor and adjacent non-tumor tissue in lung cancer (dated by TCRdb to between 2017 and 2018). Context from the whole study: Patients with adenocarcinoma (approximately twelve), squamous cell carcinoma (2) and small cell lung cancer (1) were included in the cohort. Bulk TCRbeta repertoires were compared between lung tumor tissue and matched distant non-tumor lung tissue obtained from 15 lung cancer patients. In total, sequencing yielded under 150 million productive TCRbeta reads, which works out to an average of about 3.9 million reads per sample. The roughly 15 enrolled patients, of whom some 10 were men and 5 were women, were aged roughly 30 to 76 years and were diagnosed with TNM stage I to III disease. TCRbeta CDR3 sequencing was performed on a few dozen paired specimens, with one tumor sample and one normal lung sample collected per patient. Broad study findings and their caveats: Significantly higher TCR diversity was found in younger patients, and higher tumor TCR diversity was associated with shorter overall and disease-free survival. With only roughly 16 patients in the cohort, the authors noted that larger samples and more detailed clinical data are needed. TCR diversity (inverse Simpson) was significantly higher in tumor than in normal lung tissue (approximately 400 vs 170, P = 0.0075, Mann-Whitney U test). Peripheral blood was not sequenced, so blood TCRbeta repertoires in these lung cancer patients were not examined. The methods do not name the sequencing platform or mention unique molecular identifiers. The top 100 clones made up a significantly larger cumulative share of the repertoire in normal lung than in tumor tissue.

The library was prepared using multiplex PCR. The run used an Illumina HiSeq 2500. TCRbeta libraries were built by three rounds of nested PCR using primers (Table S4), following protocols modified from ARM-PCR. Before sequencing, PCR products of 200-500 bp were cut from the gel and purified using the QIAquick gel extraction kit. The paper's processing steps were these. Trimmomatic was used to clean the reads, FLASH merged the cleaned reads into complete CDR3 sequences, and MiTCR assigned the sequences to V(D)J germline segments. Clonal diversity was calculated as the inverse Simpson's index using VDJtools. In-frame sequences lacking a premature stop codon were counted as productive reads. TCRdb reworked the public reads: Q25 trimming with fastp, MiXCR clone assembly, productive beta chains retained. Rows with one shared CDR3 protein collapse into an entry with the most common genes and DNA. The V and J calls follow TCRdb's processing rather than the paper's. For this sample there are 91,000 or so distinct CDR3 sequences; about 70% appear just once. The ten top clones hold about 17% of the sample.

RNA was isolated from bulk, unsorted tissue, and RNA quality was assessed with a NanoDrop ND-1000 and an Agilent 2100. All donors had newly diagnosed lung cancer, had not received prior chemotherapy, and were admitted for thoracic surgery in China between August and November 2014. Anyone who had undergone radiotherapy or chemotherapy before, or who had another cancer at the same time, was left out of the study. Pieces of surgical tissue measuring roughly 1-2.1 cm3 were kept in RNAlater solution and held at -80 degrees C until needed. The receptor was isolated from a man in his fifties or sixties with non-small cell lung cancer. The sample consisted of lung tumor tissue. The chain uses TRBV12-3 or TRBV12-4 and TRBJ2-5, with 7 central nucleotides matching TRBD2. The sequenced DNA is TGTGCCAGCAGTTTAAGGAATAGAGCGGGACAAGAGACCCAGTACTTC. The encoded protein is CASSLRNRAGQETQYF.